The 13 T cell receptor beta chains given below trace back to one sample, sequenced in a study of response to subunit inactivated influenza vaccine. TCRdb called the RT-PCR reads again in MiXCR, with one record for every CDR3 protein. This sample carries about 700,000 distinct CDR3 sequences, roughly 14% of them seen once, and the ten largest clones take less than 7%. This specimen consisted of PBMCs from blood, obtained 14 to 15 days before vaccination. The receptors come from a man between 50 and 59 years old who received an inactivated influenza vaccine.

The V gene is TRBV21-1, the J gene TRBJ2-1; the DNA was not used to check the table's D call, TRBD2. TRBV21-1 is labeled a pseudogene. This CDR3 region has 21 residues. The CDR3 nucleotides are TGTGCCAGCAGCATCGGGACTAGCGGGAGGTATTATGGGTTCTCCTACAATGAGCAGTTCTTC. Translating gives CASSIGTSGRYYGFSYNEQFF.

This clonotype has a handful of counts. The chain carries TRBV6-2 or TRBV6-3 and TRBJ1-1; D remains ambiguous. Germline V gives CDR1 MNHEY, CDR2 SVGEGT. V gave up 10 bases and J gave up 4 bases, with 16 bases separating them. This CDR3 contains 13 residues. The CDR3 DNA reads TGTGCCACTTTTAGACAAAAGGGCACTGAAGCTTTCTTT. It specifies CATFRQKGTEAFF.

The sample holds a few counts of this clonotype. The V and J genes are TRBV12-3 or TRBV12-4 and TRBJ2-1; D perhaps matches TRBD2 (5 bases). CDR3 length: 15 residues. V lost 7 bases to trimming and J lost 0 bases, with 13 bases between them. For the CDR3, the DNA is TGTGCCAGCACCCTCCGAGCGGACTCCTACAATGAGCAGTTCTTC. Amino acid sequence: CASTLRADSYNEQFF.

J is TRBJ2-7 and V is TRBV4-3; D is possibly TRBD1 or TRBD2 (5 bases each). Trimming took 0 bases from V and 7 from J, leaving 19 bases between them. Germline CDR1 reads LGHNA; CDR2 reads YSLEER. The CDR3 is 16 residues long. The CDR3 loop reads CASSQDVRQQEGEQYF. The CDR3 DNA is TGCGCCAGCAGCCAAGACGTTCGACAGCAAGAGGGAGAGCAGTACTTC.

The chain uses TRBV10-3 and TRBJ2-7, with D maybe TRBD1 (6 bases). The ends were cut back, 3 bases at V and 6 bases at J, with 15 bases in the middle. Germline values: CDR1 ENHRY, CDR2 SYGVKD. The CDR3 covers 14 residues. The CDR3 here is CAISDLGAPGEQYF. The CDR3 DNA is TGTGCCATCAGTGACCTGGGGGCGCCGGGCGAGCAGTACTTC.

V usage is TRBV29-1 and J usage is TRBJ2-2; 7 bases fit TRBD1. Germline assignment: CDR1 SQVTM and CDR2 ANQGSEA. V lost 4 bases and J lost 3; bases outside the gene matches: 8. CDR3 size: 15 residues. This chain's CDR3 is CSVVITGADTGELFF. In DNA, the CDR3 is TGCAGCGTTGTCATCACAGGGGCTGACACCGGGGAGCTGTTTTTT.

The CDR3 nucleotides read TGCGCCAGCCGCCCGCAACAGGGGAGTGTTGGAGGCTACACCTTC. Its translation: CASRPQQGSVGGYTF. This sequence joins TRBV5-1 and TRBJ1-2; 7 positions agree with TRBD1. V lost 7 bases and J lost 8; bases outside the gene matches: 17. The germline CDR1 and CDR2 sequences are SGHRS and YFSETQ. The CDR3 runs 15 residues.

The chain recombines TRBV20-1 with TRBJ2-1; TRBD2 matches 9 bases. Trimming at V came to 0 bases and at J to 9 bases, leaving 15 bases not matched to a gene. CDR3 size: 17 residues. Germline assignment: CDR1 DFQATT and CDR2 SNEGSKA (reference sequence). The CDR3 is CSARDWERALAGVEQFF. DNA of the CDR3: TGCAGTGCTAGAGATTGGGAAAGGGCGTTAGCGGGAGTTGAGCAGTTCTTC.

V is TRBV7-9 and J is TRBJ1-6, with D maybe TRBD1 (5 bases). Germline CDR1 SEHNR, CDR2 FQNEAQ (reference sequence). Between the trimmed V and J ends, which lost 2 bases and 8 bases, there was a span of 10 bases. The CDR3 runs to 14 residues. The CDR3 protein is CASSLQGSDSPLHF. The CDR3 DNA sequence: TGTGCCAGCAGCTTACAGGGTAGTGATTCACCCCTCCACTTT.

This clonotype came up a few times. V and J are TRBV2 and TRBJ1-2, with D unclear. The CDR3 is 14 amino acids. V dropped 0 bases and J dropped 5 bases, with 10 bases sitting between them. Germline V CDR1 and CDR2: SNHLY, FYNNEI. The chain's CDR3 is CASSEAGRRYGYTF. CDR3 bases: TGTGCCAGCAGTGAAGCGGGCAGGAGATATGGCTACACCTTC.

This chain joins TRBV29-1 and TRBJ2-3, with D possibly TRBD2 on 6 matching bases. Germline CDR1 SQVTM, CDR2 ANQGSEA. V dropped 6 bases and J dropped 2 bases, with 18 bases sitting between them. This CDR3 is built from 15 residues. CDR3 DNA: TGCAGCGTGCGCCGCGATGGCGGGGTCACAGATACGCAGTATTTT. Amino acid sequence: CSVRRDGGVTDTQYF.

This clonotype was picked up many times. The chain couples TRBV2 to TRBJ2-2; the D gene is possibly TRBD1 (6 bases). The CDR3 length is 15 residues. V lost 7 bases to trimming and J lost 5 bases, with 17 bases between them. Germline V gene sequence: CDR1 SNHLY, CDR2 FYNNEI. The CDR3: CASTWTAAGTGELFF. The CDR3, as DNA: TGTGCCAGCACGTGGACAGCTGCCGGGACCGGGGAGCTGTTTTTT.

The chain is built from TRBV20-1 and TRBJ1-5; tentatively, D is TRBD1 (5 bases). Germline lookup yields CDR1 DFQATT and CDR2 SNEGSKA (reference sequence). The CDR3 is made up of 14 amino acids. The V and J ends lost 4 bases and 6 bases respectively, with 16 bases between them. CDR3 protein: CSAKEGPVGQPQHF. Here the CDR3 DNA reads TGCAGTGCTAAGGAGGGGCCGGTAGGTCAGCCCCAGCATTTT.